These T cell receptor beta chains were read from a single sample in a study of shared clonotypes between healthy human individuals. Clones were sequenced by immunoSEQ multiplex PCR, and TCRdb holds only the in-frame ones, with some missing. Of some 2.1 million clones in the sample, about 95% were seen once. Sequencing used naive CD8+ T cells sorted from blood. These receptors all come from a man between 18 and 29 years old in good health. Each CDR3 is given with its conserved first and last residue. The D gene is left open where the match is weak. Some rows have no size entry. The others give once, few or many, or a class for an expanded clone.

D gene,clone size,V gene,J gene,CDR3 length,CDR3 protein,CDR3 DNA
.,.,TRBV6-5,TRBJ1-5,13,CASSYGLNQPQHF,TGTGCCAGCAGTTACGGACTGAATCAGCCCCAGCATTTT
TRBD1,.,TRBV7-9,TRBJ1-2,16,CASSSSSQGANYGYTF,TGTGCCAGCAGCTCGAGCTCGCAGGGGGCTAACTATGGCTACACCTTC
.,.,TRBV11-2,TRBJ2-1,14,CASSLKRNTSPQFF,TGTGCCAGCAGCTTGAAGAGAAACACCTCCCCGCAGTTCTTC
.,once,TRBV11-2,TRBJ2-3,15,CASSLGRDGTDTQYF,TGTGCCAGCAGCTTAGGCCGGGACGGCACAGATACGCAGTATTTT
TRBD2,.,TRBV2,TRBJ2-3,15,CANLEGTSGADTQYF,TGTGCCAACCTTGAGGGGACTAGCGGGGCAGATACGCAGTATTTT
TRBD2,.,TRBV7-9,TRBJ2-1,15,CASSPGLVGPNEQFF,TGTGCCAGCAGCCCCGGACTAGTAGGACCTAATGAGCAGTTCTTC
TRBD2,.,TRBV13,TRBJ2-5,17,CASSLLSSGRTQETQYF,TGTGCCAGCAGCCTCTTATCTAGCGGGAGGACCCAAGAGACCCAGTACTTC
.,.,TRBV14,TRBJ2-7,16,CASSLSAIYPSYEQYF,TGTGCCAGCAGCCTTAGTGCTATCTATCCGTCCTACGAGCAGTACTTC
TRBD1,.,TRBV27,TRBJ1-1,15,CASSFGAGGLTEAFF,TGTGCCAGCAGTTTCGGGGCAGGGGGCTTGACTGAAGCTTTCTTT
.,.,TRBV2,TRBJ2-2,16,CASSEANRDNTGELFF,TGTGCCAGCAGTGAAGCAAACAGGGACAACACCGGGGAGCTGTTTTTT
TRBD1,.,TRBV28,TRBJ1-4,14,CASSLRGGEEKLFF,TGTGCCAGCAGTTTGAGAGGGGGCGAAGAAAAACTGTTTTTT
.,.,TRBV13,TRBJ2-3,15,CASSLGGGAPDTQYF,TGTGCCAGCAGCTTAGGTGGGGGGGCCCCAGATACGCAGTATTTT
.,.,TRBV21-1,TRBJ1-1,12,CASSKGEAEAFF,TGTGCCAGCAGCAAGGGGGAGGCTGAAGCTTTCTTT
TRBD1,.,TRBV7-8,TRBJ1-2,15,CASSSSTGPPYGYTF,TGTGCCAGCAGCTCCTCGACAGGGCCTCCCTATGGCTACACCTTC
.,.,TRBV4-1,TRBJ1-6,15,CASSQEVRGNSPLHF,TGCGCCAGCAGCCAAGAGGTCAGAGGAAATTCACCCCTCCACTTT
.,.,TRBV2,TRBJ1-2,13,CAGGDSGPSGYTF,TGTGCCGGGGGAGACAGCGGTCCTTCTGGCTACACCTTC
.,.,TRBV4-1,TRBJ1-6,16,CASSQGRADYNSPLHF,TGCGCCAGCAGCCAAGGGCGGGCCGACTATAATTCACCCCTCCACTTT
TRBD1,.,TRBV28,TRBJ1-2,16,CASSLNGYRGLWGYTF,TGTGCCAGCAGTTTAAATGGATACAGGGGGCTGTGGGGCTACACCTTC
.,.,TRBV13,TRBJ2-7,13,CASSFEEVGEQYF,TGTGCCAGCAGCTTCGAGGAAGTGGGGGAGCAGTACTTC
TRBD2,.,TRBV13,TRBJ2-2,16,CASSPSGSGETGELFF,TGTGCCAGCAGCCCCTCGGGTAGCGGGGAAACCGGGGAGCTGTTTTTT
.,few,TRBV27,TRBJ2-2,11,CASSFPGELFF,TGTGCCAGCAGTTTTCCCGGGGAGCTGTTTTTT
.,.,TRBV29-1,TRBJ1-5,14,CSVSFGGDRQPQHF,TGCAGCGTTTCTTTCGGGGGCGATCGTCAGCCCCAGCATTTT
TRBD2,.,TRBV9,TRBJ2-1,19,CASSPSGLAGQSSYNEQFF,TGTGCCAGCAGCCCATCGGGGCTAGCGGGCCAGAGCTCCTACAATGAGCAGTTCTTC
.,once,TRBV15,TRBJ1-4,12,CATSYKGEKLFF,TGTGCCACCAGTTACAAGGGGGAAAAACTGTTTTTT
.,.,TRBV7-6,TRBJ1-5,15,CASSVKTVIARPQHF,TGTGCCAGCAGCGTGAAGACAGTGATAGCTCGACCCCAGCATTTT
TRBD2,.,TRBV6-5,TRBJ2-7,15,CASSYVSGRAYEQYF,TGTGCCAGCAGTTACGTCAGCGGGAGGGCCTACGAGCAGTACTTC
.,.,TRBV7-9,TRBJ2-2,16,CASSPPLVGNTGELFF,TGTGCCAGCAGCCCACCACTAGTGGGGAACACCGGGGAGCTGTTTTTT
.,.,TRBV6-5,TRBJ2-2,12,CASSTGTGELFF,TGTGCCAGCAGTACAGGGACCGGGGAGCTGTTTTTT
.,.,TRBV7-9,TRBJ2-3,12,CASSLSLDTQYF,TGTGCCAGCAGCTTATCATTGGATACGCAGTATTTT
TRBD2,.,TRBV19,TRBJ2-1,15,CASSPTSGSGNEQFF,TGTGCCAGTAGTCCGACTAGCGGGAGTGGGAATGAGCAGTTCTTC
TRBD1,.,TRBV2,TRBJ2-3,16,CASRPPGTGSTDTQYF,TGTGCCAGCAGGCCCCCTGGGACAGGGAGCACAGATACGCAGTATTTT
.,.,TRBV19,TRBJ2-7,13,CASSIRPDYEQYF,TGTGCCAGTAGTATTAGGCCAGACTACGAGCAGTACTTC
.,.,TRBV29-1,TRBJ2-1,14,CSVERQNSYNEQFF,TGCAGCGTTGAAAGACAGAACTCCTACAATGAGCAGTTCTTC
TRBD1,.,TRBV27,TRBJ1-6,14,CASRRTGGNSPLHF,TGTGCCAGCAGGCGGACAGGGGGGAATTCACCCCTCCACTTT
TRBD2,.,TRBV7-9,TRBJ2-7,15,CASSLSGASSYEQYF,TGTGCCAGCAGCCTAAGCGGGGCAAGCTCCTACGAGCAGTACTTC
TRBD1,once,TRBV27,TRBJ1-2,13,CASSLIQGDGYTF,TGTGCCAGCAGTCTAATACAGGGGGACGGCTACACCTTC
.,.,TRBV6-5,TRBJ1-6,13,CASSSLLDSPLHF,TGTGCCAGCAGTTCCCTCCTGGATTCACCCCTCCACTTT
.,.,TRBV19,TRBJ1-2,16,CASSGFMLTANYGYTF,TGTGCCAGTAGTGGGTTTATGTTGACAGCTAACTATGGCTACACCTTC